These 17 T cell receptor beta chains were sequenced from one sample in a study of breast tumors, draining lymph nodes, adjacent tissues. TCRdb re-called the multiplex PCR reads through MiXCR, storing one row per CDR3 protein. The sample holds 100,000 or so distinct CDR3 sequences, 21% seen once. Axillary draining lymph nodes of breast cancer patients supplied the node samples. The sequenced sample was axillary lymph node tissue. These receptors were taken from a female donor with breast cancer. Some clones in this sample may be carry-over from other donors' samples.

This clonotype showed up many times. The J gene is TRBJ1-6, the V gene TRBV6-1; D is undetermined. V lost 0 bases and J lost 10, with 13 bases in between. The length of the CDR3 is 15 residues. Germline assignment: CDR1 MNHNS and CDR2 SASEGT. CDR3 sequence (DNA): TGTGCCAGCAGTGAAGCGCCTCGTCTTCGATCACCCCTCCACTTT. Its translation is CASSEAPRLRSPLHF.

This clonotype was picked up a small number of times. The chain joins TRBV9 to TRBJ2-1; D uncertain. The CDR3 runs to 18 residues. Trimming took 4 bases from V and 7 from J, leaving 27 bases between them. The germline V gene encodes CDR1 SGDLS and CDR2 YYNGEE. CDR3 amino acids: CASSSHLDSRKPLNEQFF. CDR3 coding DNA: TGTGCCAGCAGCTCACACCTCGATTCGAGGAAGCCCTTAAATGAGCAGTTCTTC. Using reference TRBV9 and TRBJ2-1 for the parts outside the CDR3, the full variable domain is DSGVTQTPKHLITATGQRVTLRCSPRSGDLSVYWYQQSLDQGLQFLIQYYNGEERAKGNILERFSAQQFPDLHSELNLSSLELGDSALYFCASSSHLDSRKPLNEQFFGPGTRLTVL.

The chain couples TRBV28 to TRBJ1-5; possibly TRBD1 for D (5 bases). The length of the CDR3 is 15 residues. Trimming took off 2 bases at V and 7 bases at J, with 15 bases between the two ends. Germline V CDR1 and CDR2: MDHEN, SYDVKM. The DNA for the CDR3 is TGTGCCAGCAGTTTAAACCAGGGAATGGGCCAGCCCCAGCATTTT. It encodes CASSLNQGMGQPQHF.

This clonotype was observed a handful of times. A much larger clonotype is one base distant, so this may be a read error. The V call is TRBV4-1, the J call TRBJ1-6; tentative D call: TRBD1 (6 bases). Germline V gene data show CDR1 as MGHRA and CDR2 as YSYEKL. This CDR3 contains 16 residues. The DNA for the CDR3 is TGCGCCAGCAGCCCAGGGGAGGGCTCCTATAATTCACCCCTCCGCTTT. This sequence encodes CASSPGEGSYNSPLRF.

In this sample, this clonotype turned up many times. This chain joins TRBV9 and TRBJ2-5; no clear D. Germline values: CDR1 SGDLS, CDR2 YYNGEE. Trimming removed 2 bases from V and 5 bases from J, with 13 bases in between. The CDR3 is made up of 14 amino acids. The CDR3 reads CASSVSLVGETQYF. CDR3 in DNA: TGTGCCAGCAGCGTGTCCCTTGTGGGGGAGACCCAGTACTTC.

This clonotype was detected many times. The chain is built from TRBV7-9 and TRBJ1-6; unclear D gene. CDR1 and CDR2 from the germline V gene are SEHNR and FQNEAQ (reference sequence). V lost 2 bases and J 0 bases, leaving 17 bases between the germline ends. The CDR3 is 19 amino acids. The CDR3 region is CASSLFSIPSSSYNSPLHF. CDR3 nucleotide sequence: TGTGCCAGCAGCTTATTTTCCATTCCGTCGAGCTCCTATAATTCACCCCTCCACTTT.

This clonotype was detected many times. The chain couples TRBV19 to TRBJ1-2, with TRBD1 matching over 8 bases. Trimming cost V 5 bases and J 2 bases; bases outside gene matches: 4. Germline V lookup: CDR1 LNHDA, CDR2 SQIVND (reference sequence). This CDR3 comprises 14 residues. The CDR3 here is CASSPGQGNYGYTF. CDR3 nucleotide sequence: TGTGCCAGTAGTCCTGGACAGGGAAACTATGGCTACACCTTC.

Comment on this clonotype: A read error may explain this, as a much larger clone is one base away. The chain combines TRBV5-1 with TRBJ1-3, with D maybe TRBD1 (6 bases). CDR1 and CDR2 from the germline V gene are SGHRS and YFSETQ. CDR3 length equals 15 residues. DNA of the CDR3: TGCGCCAGCAGCTTGGAGGGGGTATCTGGAAACACCGTATATTTT. Amino acid sequence: CASSLEGVSGNTVYF.

This clonotype has ten or more counts. The chain employs TRBV5-8 and TRBJ1-3; weak D call: TRBD1 (6 bases). Germline CDR1 SGHTS, CDR2 YDEGEE. The CDR3 loop spans 14 amino acids. V dropped 4 bases and J dropped 3 bases, with 11 bases sitting between them. In nucleotides, the CDR3 is TGTGCCAGCAGCCCAGGGGCCAATGGAAACACCATATATTTT. It specifies CASSPGANGNTIYF.

This clonotype has at least ten counts. The chain links TRBV2 to TRBJ2-3, with 9 bases that match TRBD1. The ends lost 6 bases at V and 0 bases at J; junction bases unmatched: 4. The length of the CDR3 is 15 residues. Per germline, CDR1 SNHLY and CDR2 FYNNEI. Here the CDR3 reads CASRNRGLSTDTQYF. CDR3 DNA: TGTGCCAGCAGGAACAGGGGGCTAAGCACAGATACGCAGTATTTT.

A remark on this clonotype: One base away lies a much larger clone, so this may be a sequencing read error. The chain is built from TRBV7-2 and TRBJ2-1; 13 nucleotides align to TRBD2. TRBJ2-7 explains the end of the DNA better; the J call may be wrong. Germline V gives CDR1 SGHTA, CDR2 FQGNSA. The CDR3 covers 15 residues. CDR3: CASSILAGGRSEQYF. CDR3 coding DNA: TGTGCCAGCAGCATACTAGCGGGGGGGAGGTCTGAGCAGTACTTC.

This clonotype turned up a few times. The chain has TRBV6-1 and TRBJ2-3; the D is unclear. V lost 1 base, J lost 2 bases, and 10 bases lay in between. Germline assignment: CDR1 MNHNS and CDR2 SASEGT. The CDR3 is 15 amino acids. The CDR3: CASSEGLGVTDTQYF. CDR3 bases: TGTGCCAGCAGTGAAGGGTTGGGCGTCACAGATACGCAGTATTTT.

The rearrangement uses TRBV4-1 and TRBJ2-2; 14 nucleotides align to TRBD2. V was clipped by 4 bases and J by 4 bases; unmatched bases: 5. From germline, CDR1 is MGHRA and CDR2 YSYEKL. The length of the CDR3 is 17 residues. The CDR3 DNA reads as TGCGCCAGCAGCCGGAGGGGGACTAGCGGGAGCACCGGGGAGCTGTTTTTT. As protein: CASSRRGTSGSTGELFF.

This clonotype was detected many times. The rearrangement uses TRBV4-1 and TRBJ2-7; tentatively, D is TRBD1 (6 bases). The CDR3 loop spans 14 amino acids. V was cut by 1 base and J by 5 bases, with 12 bases left in between. Germline V CDR1 and CDR2: MGHRA, YSYEKL. CDR3 protein: CASSQGQAIDEQYF. The CDR3, as DNA: TGCGCCAGCAGCCAAGGACAGGCCATCGACGAGCAGTACTTC.

This clonotype was seen at least ten times. The gene calls are TRBV19 and TRBJ2-1; 9 bases align to TRBD2. Per the germline V gene, CDR1 is LNHDA and CDR2 is SQIVND (reference sequence). Trimming removed 7 bases from V and 3 bases from J; junction bases left unmatched: 4. This CDR3 region has 14 residues. In DNA form, the CDR3 reads TGTGCCAGTAATACAGCGGGGGGCTACAATGAGCAGTTCTTC. It specifies CASNTAGGYNEQFF.

In the case of this clonotype: This may be a read error: a much more frequent sequence differs by one nucleotide. Because the CDR3's place on the DNA is in doubt, the DNA is left out and the CDR3 is given as listed by TCRdb. CDR3 region: CASSLTFGTGNYTRYF. The chain is built from TRBV11-3 and TRBJ2-3; the table's D call of TRBD1 was not tested on the DNA. The CDR3 has 16 amino acids, counting both end residues. CDR1 is SGHNT and CDR2 is YENEEA in the germline V gene.

This clonotype was observed many times. The chain uses TRBV3-1 and TRBJ1-4; 11 bases map to TRBD1. Per the germline V gene, CDR1 is LGHDT and CDR2 is YNNKEL (reference sequence). The junction had 6 bases not matched to a gene; V was cut back by 7 bases and J by 8 bases. CDR3 length: 14 amino acids. The CDR3: CASNPGQGEEKLFF. In DNA form, the CDR3 reads TGTGCCAGCAACCCGGGACAGGGGGAGGAAAAACTGTTTTTT. The full variable domain, with the rest looked up from reference TRBV3-1 and TRBJ1-4, is DTAVSQTPKYLVTQMGNDKSIKCEQNLGHDTMYWYKQDSKKFLKIMFSYNNKELIINETVPNRFSPKSPDKAHLNLHINSLELGDSAVYFCASNPGQGEEKLFFGSGTQLSVL.